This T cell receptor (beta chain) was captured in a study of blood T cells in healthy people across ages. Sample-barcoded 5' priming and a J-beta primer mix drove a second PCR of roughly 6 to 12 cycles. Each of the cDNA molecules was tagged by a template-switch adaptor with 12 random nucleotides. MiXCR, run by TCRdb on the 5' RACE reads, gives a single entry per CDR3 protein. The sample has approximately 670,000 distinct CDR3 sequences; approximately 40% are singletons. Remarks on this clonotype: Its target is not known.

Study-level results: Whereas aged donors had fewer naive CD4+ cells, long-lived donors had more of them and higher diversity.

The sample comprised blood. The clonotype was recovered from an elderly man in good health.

The CDR3 nucleotides are TGTGCCAGCAGCCTCCACCGGACTAGCTTCGACAATGAGCAGTTCTTC. Translated: CASSLHRTSFDNEQFF. The V and J genes are TRBV12-3 or TRBV12-4 and TRBJ2-1, with 8 bases aligning to TRBD2. This CDR3 is 16 amino acids long. With 6 bases clipped from V and 5 bases from J, the junction kept 12 bases outside the gene matches.